This TCR beta chain was profiled in a study of blood T cell repertoires in COVID-19 (dated by TCRdb to 2018 to 2020). For the study in its entirety: Samples covering the acute and convalescent phases of COVID-19 were provided by collaborators in the United States, Italy and Spain. The material from the prospective study consisted of cDNA or gDNA derived from T cells, B-cell-depleted T cells, or PBMCs. The dataset comprised deeply sampled blood TCRbeta repertoires from subjects exposed to, actively infected with, or recovered from COVID-19. A freely available public database, intended as a resource for researchers studying the immune response to SARS-CoV-2, is where the repertoires were released. The samples were drawn from the first 160 participants of the ongoing ImmuneRACE study and from 1,254 subjects provided by 6 global collaborators. The sample metadata nearly always contained a de-identified subject ID, COVID-19 status, age in years and sex. HLA class I and class II types, where available, came from metadata supplied by the sample provider rather than from assay-based typing.

One collaborating source in Seattle enrolled patients while the patients were actively infected and followed the patients over time throughout the course of disease. Each collaborating institution followed its own protocols to collect whole blood in K2EDTA tubes. For TCRbeta analysis, collaborator samples were shipped as frozen whole blood, as isolated PBMCs, or as DNA extracted from either sample type. TCRbeta CDR3 regions were amplified from genomic DNA by means of the immunoSEQ Assay, a bias-controlled multiplex PCR. Per the source publication's procedure: Within the assay, amplification of reference gene primers was used to estimate how many nucleated cells each sample contained. To quantify the absolute abundance of each unique TCRbeta CDR3 rearrangement, sequence reads were collapsed and filtered. For each sample, productive Simpson clonality was calculated by taking the square root of Simpson's diversity index across productive rearrangements. The table comes from immuneACCESS by way of TCRdb, which keeps in-frame sequences with V and J called. Part of the clones is missing from these tables; in studies checked, under half for an unresolved V gene and the rest for unknown reasons. That table gives V, J and clone size, and the DNA gave D and trimming. Across this sample there are approximately 500,000 clones, with 85% to 90% seen only once. 7.8% of the sample rests with the top ten.

In regard to this clone: No antigen is known for it. The input lacks base qualities; no much larger clone sits a single base away.

The CDR3 measures 14 amino acids from cysteine to phenylalanine. Here the CDR3 DNA is all that survives: 42 bases in frame from base 1. V loses 8 bases of germline sequence and J loses 3 bases, and the interval between the two ends is 17 bases. CDR1 MNHEY and CDR2 SVGAGI are derived from the germline V gene. The research as a whole found: How much clinical and demographic metadata was included differed by source and by participant, and the metadata was provided uncurated.

Specimen: peripheral blood. The V and J genes are TRBV6-5 and TRBJ2-7; perhaps TRBD1 is the D gene, with 6 bases matching. The TCR was taken from a woman aged 45-65 years with COVID-19, enrolled during active disease. The CDR3 corresponds to CASGTGQLDYEQYF. The nucleotide sequence reads TGTGCCAGCGGTACGGGACAACTAGACTACGAGCAGTACTTC.